Listed here are 21 T cell receptor beta chains from one sample, sequenced in a study of T cells in tumors after PD-1 blockade. Clones were sequenced by immunoSEQ multiplex PCR, and TCRdb holds only the in-frame ones, with some missing. This table holds just under 65,000 clones, around 74% found once. This material consisted of PBMCs, taken after anti-PD-1 treatment. Source of these receptors: a human donor with basal cell carcinoma.

V is TRBV6-5 and J is TRBJ2-3, with D hard to call. Germline V gene data show CDR1 as MNHEY and CDR2 as SVGAGI. Trimming removed 4 bases from V and 2 bases from J, with 4 bases in between. There are 12 residues in the CDR3. CDR3 loop: CASSSFTDTQYF. Written as DNA, the CDR3 is TGTGCCAGCAGTTCCTTCACAGATACGCAGTATTTT.

The gene calls are TRBV29-1 and TRBJ1-1, with D possibly being TRBD1 (5 bases). V lost 2 bases, J lost 3 bases, and 10 bases lay in between. The CDR3 totals 13 residues. Germline loops: CDR1 SQVTM, CDR2 ANQGSEA. The CDR3 DNA reads as TGCAGCGTTGAAAGGGACGGAGACACTGAAGCTTTCTTT. Amino acid sequence: CSVERDGDTEAFF.

The V gene is TRBV19, the J gene TRBJ1-3; the match to TRBD1 covers 8 bases. Per germline, CDR1 LNHDA and CDR2 SQIVND (reference sequence). Trimming at V came to 3 bases and at J to 1 base, leaving 2 bases not matched to a gene. CDR3 size: 15 residues. CDR3: CASSIQGASGNTIYF. In DNA, the CDR3 is TGTGCCAGTAGTATCCAGGGGGCGTCTGGAAACACCATATATTTT.

The chain is built from TRBV27 and TRBJ1-2; D is possibly TRBD1 (5 bases). V shed 7 bases and J shed 4 bases, with 19 bases lying between them. Germline CDR1 and CDR2: MNHEY and SMNVEV (reference sequence). CDR3 length: 15 residues. CDR3 region: CASKNRGVNTYGYTF. CDR3 nucleotides: TGTGCCAGCAAAAATCGGGGGGTCAACACCTATGGCTACACCTTC.

This clone was seen more than once but under ten times. The chain is built from TRBV6-5 and TRBJ2-7; TRBD2 matches at 12 bases. This CDR3 spans 15 amino acids. The trim removed 4 bases at V and 3 bases at J, leaving 4 bases unmatched. Germline-derived CDR1 and CDR2 are MNHEY and SVGAGI. CDR3 loop: CASSWTSGDIYEQYF. DNA of the CDR3: TGTGCCAGCAGTTGGACTAGCGGGGACATCTACGAGCAGTACTTC.

In its sample, this clone was seen once. The chain has TRBV28 and TRBJ1-2, with 8 nucleotides matching TRBD1. V was pared by 4 bases and J by 3 bases, with 7 bases of the junction left unmatched. The CDR3 contains 15 residues. CDR1 and CDR2 (germline): MDHEN, SYDVKM. CDR3 in DNA: TGTGCCAGCAGTTCCTGGGACAGGAGCGACTATGGCTACACCTTC. Translated: CASSSWDRSDYGYTF.

This chain joins TRBV20-1 and TRBJ1-1; D gene uncertain. The CDR3 spans 12 residues. Germline V gives CDR1 DFQATT, CDR2 SNEGSKA (reference sequence). V dropped 3 bases and J dropped 7 bases, with 12 bases sitting between them. In DNA form, the CDR3 reads TGCAGTGCTAGTAAGCTTTTGAATGAAGCTTTCTTT. Its translation is CSASKLLNEAFF.

This chain joins TRBV7-6 and TRBJ2-1; 10 nucleotides line up with TRBD2. The length of the CDR3 is 17 residues. CDR1 and CDR2 (germline): SGHVS, FNYEAQ. After removal of 1 base from V and 5 bases from J, the junction contained 8 bases not matched to a gene. The CDR3 bases are TGTGCCAGCAGCTTAGTCGGACCAGCGGGGGGGAACAATGAGCAGTTCTTC. Translation gives CASSLVGPAGGNNEQFF. The whole variable domain, filled in from reference TRBV7-6 and TRBJ2-1, reads GAGVSQSPRYKVTKRGQDVALRCDPISGHVSLYWYRQALGQGPEFLTYFNYEAQQDKSGLPNDRFSAERPEGSISTLTIQRTEQRDSAMYRCASSLVGPAGGNNEQFFGPGTRLTVL.

V and J are TRBV5-1 and TRBJ2-2, with 7 bases identical to TRBD1. The CDR3 length is 13 residues. The germline gives CDR1 SGHRS, CDR2 YFSETQ. J lost 5 bases, V lost 2 bases, and 0 bases had no gene match. CDR3 coding DNA: TGCGCCAGCAGCTTACAGGGGACCGGGGAGCTGTTTTTT. It specifies CASSLQGTGELFF.

Comment on this clone: Other nucleotide sequences in the sample specify the same CDR3. The chain couples TRBV29-1 to TRBJ2-2; 9 bases match TRBD2. V was pared by 6 bases and J by 6 bases, with 8 bases of the junction left unmatched. The CDR3 runs to 14 residues. Per the germline V gene, CDR1 is SQVTM and CDR2 is ANQGSEA. The CDR3 is CSVAGGGAAGELFF. Written as DNA, the CDR3 is TGCAGCGTGGCGGGCGGGGGGGCCGCCGGGGAGCTGTTTTTT.

V gene TRBV2 combines with J gene TRBJ2-5; no definite D call. Germline CDR1 is SNHLY and CDR2 is FYNNEI. Trimming stripped 0 bases from V and 5 bases from J, with 10 bases between. This CDR3 comprises 14 residues. The chain's CDR3 is CASSEARVRETQYF. Here the CDR3 DNA reads TGTGCCAGCAGTGAAGCTAGGGTCCGGGAGACCCAGTACTTC.

This clone was seen once. The rearrangement links TRBV5-6 to TRBJ2-4; 8 positions agree with TRBD2. Per germline, CDR1 SGHDT and CDR2 YYEEEE. V trimming: 4 bases; J trimming: 6 bases; junction bases outside the gene matches: 6. The CDR3 contains 14 residues. The CDR3 sequence is CASSPMGTRNIQYF. The CDR3 bases are TGTGCCAGCAGCCCAATGGGGACTAGAAACATTCAGTACTTC.

The V call is TRBV19, the J call TRBJ2-1; D is possibly TRBD2 (5 bases). Trimming took 6 bases from V and 6 from J, leaving 15 bases between them. This CDR3 contains 14 residues. Germline V gene sequence: CDR1 LNHDA, CDR2 SQIVND (reference sequence). The CDR3 sequence: CASRTQSGLNEQFF. CDR3 nucleotides: TGTGCCAGTAGAACCCAGAGTGGACTCAATGAGCAGTTCTTC. Full variable domain (remainder filled in from reference TRBV19 and TRBJ2-1): DGGITQSPKYLFRKEGQNVTLSCEQNLNHDAMYWYRQDPGQGLRLIYYSQIVNDFQKGDIAEGYSVSREKKESFPLTVTSAQKNPTAFYLCASRTQSGLNEQFFGPGTRLTVL.

This clone has just one count. The CDR3, as DNA: TGTGCCAGCAGTTCCCTCGCCCCTGAAGCTTTCTTT. Translating it yields CASSSLAPEAFF. The chain links TRBV6-6 to TRBJ1-1; D is uncertain. V dropped 4 bases and J dropped 6 bases, with 9 bases sitting between them. In germline, CDR1 is MNHNY, CDR2 SVGAGI (reference sequence). CDR3 length: 12 residues.

V usage is TRBV5-4 and J usage is TRBJ2-5, with 7 bases identical to TRBD1. Germline CDR1 SGHNT, CDR2 YYREEE (reference sequence). The CDR3 has 13 amino acids. Losses at the gene ends were 5 bases for V and 6 bases for J; bases not matched to a gene: 7. CDR3 sequence: CASRPDRVQTQYF. The CDR3 bases are TGTGCCAGCAGGCCCGACAGGGTTCAGACCCAGTACTTC.

The chain couples TRBV7-2 to TRBJ1-2; TRBD1 might be the D (5 bases). With 3 bases removed from V and 6 bases from J, the gap between germline ends came to 17 bases. The CDR3 length is 15 residues. The germline V gene encodes CDR1 SGHTA and CDR2 FQGNSA. Here the CDR3 reads CASSLSGGYPDGYTF. The CDR3, as DNA: TGTGCCAGCAGCTTGAGTGGGGGGTATCCGGATGGCTACACCTTC.

This clone has just a few counts. This chain links TRBV10-3 with TRBJ1-4; D not certain. Germline V gene lookup returns CDR1 ENHRY and CDR2 SYGVKD. The CDR3 is 16 residues long. V was trimmed by 0 bases and J by 8 bases, leaving 16 bases between them. The CDR3 region has the DNA TGTGCCATCAGTGAGTCATATAGCGGGATTGGAGAAAAACTGTTTTTT. Protein: CAISESYSGIGEKLFF.

V and J are TRBV27 and TRBJ1-5; a weak D match, TRBD1 (5 bases). Germline V gene lookup returns CDR1 MNHEY and CDR2 SMNVEV (reference sequence). Trimming shortened V by 5 bases and J by 0 bases, and 14 bases separated the two germline ends. This CDR3 comprises 16 residues. CDR3 amino acids: CASSPKRQNSNQPQHF. CDR3 in DNA: TGTGCCAGCAGTCCAAAACGACAGAATAGCAATCAGCCCCAGCATTTT.

This clone was observed once. The genes are TRBV29-1 and TRBJ1-4, with D possibly matching TRBD1 (5 bases). Between the trimmed V and J ends, which lost 0 bases and 0 bases, there was a span of 20 bases. This CDR3 has 19 amino acids. Germline lookup yields CDR1 SQVTM and CDR2 ANQGSEA. The CDR3 DNA sequence: TGCAGCGTTGAAGATCCGCGACAGAAAAGAATTGCAACTAATGAAAAACTGTTTTTT. This sequence encodes CSVEDPRQKRIATNEKLFF.

This clone has more than one count but fewer than ten. This rearrangement joins TRBV6-5 to TRBJ2-5; 9 positions match TRBD2. The CDR3 loop spans 15 amino acids. Germline V gives CDR1 MNHEY, CDR2 SVGAGI. V was clipped by 7 bases and J by 1 base; unmatched bases: 7. This chain's CDR3 is CASTRLAGSQETQYF. The CDR3 DNA sequence: TGTGCCAGCACCCGGCTAGCGGGGTCCCAAGAGACCCAGTACTTC.

This chain connects TRBV4-2 to TRBJ2-5, with a possible D match to TRBD2 (7 bases). Trimming stripped 0 bases from V and 4 bases from J, with 18 bases between. Germline values: CDR1 LGHNA, CDR2 YNFKEQ. The CDR3 has 17 amino acids. CDR3 nucleotides: TGTGCCAGCAGCCAAGATTCGGGGGGCGGGGGCCGAGAGACCCAGTACTTC. As protein: CASSQDSGGGGRETQYF.